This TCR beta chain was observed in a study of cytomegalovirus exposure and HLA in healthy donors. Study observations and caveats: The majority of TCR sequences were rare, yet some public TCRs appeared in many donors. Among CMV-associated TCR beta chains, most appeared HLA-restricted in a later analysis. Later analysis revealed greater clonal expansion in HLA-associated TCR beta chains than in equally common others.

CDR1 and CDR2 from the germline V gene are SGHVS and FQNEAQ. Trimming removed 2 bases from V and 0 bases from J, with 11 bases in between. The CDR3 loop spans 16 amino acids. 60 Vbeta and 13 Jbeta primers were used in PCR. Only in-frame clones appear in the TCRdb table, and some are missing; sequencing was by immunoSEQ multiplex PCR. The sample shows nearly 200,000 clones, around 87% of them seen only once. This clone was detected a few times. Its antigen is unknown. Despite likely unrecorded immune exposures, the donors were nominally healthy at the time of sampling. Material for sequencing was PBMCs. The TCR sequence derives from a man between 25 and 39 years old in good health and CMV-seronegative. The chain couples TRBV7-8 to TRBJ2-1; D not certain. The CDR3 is CASSLRRLGSYNEQFF. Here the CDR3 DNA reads TGTGCCAGCAGCTTAAGGCGGTTAGGCTCCTACAATGAGCAGTTCTTC. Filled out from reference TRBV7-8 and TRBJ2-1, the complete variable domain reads GAGVSQSPRYKVAKRGQDVALRCDPISGHVSLFWYQQALGQGPEFLTYFQNEAQLDKSGLPSDRFFAERPEGSVSTLKIQRTQQEDSAVYLCASSLRRLGSYNEQFFGPGTRLTVL.